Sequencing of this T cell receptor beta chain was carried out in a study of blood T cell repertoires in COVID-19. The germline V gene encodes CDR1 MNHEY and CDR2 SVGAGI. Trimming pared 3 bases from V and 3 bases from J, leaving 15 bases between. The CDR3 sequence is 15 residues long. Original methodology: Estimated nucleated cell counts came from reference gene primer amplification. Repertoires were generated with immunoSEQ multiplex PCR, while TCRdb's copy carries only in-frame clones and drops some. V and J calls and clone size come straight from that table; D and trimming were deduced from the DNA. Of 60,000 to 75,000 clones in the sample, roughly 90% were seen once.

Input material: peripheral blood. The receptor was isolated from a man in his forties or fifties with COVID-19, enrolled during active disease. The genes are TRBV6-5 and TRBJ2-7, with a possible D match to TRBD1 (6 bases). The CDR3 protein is CASSYEGVTSYEQYF. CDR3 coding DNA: TGTGCCAGCAGTTATGAGGGGGTTACAAGCTACGAGCAGTACTTC.